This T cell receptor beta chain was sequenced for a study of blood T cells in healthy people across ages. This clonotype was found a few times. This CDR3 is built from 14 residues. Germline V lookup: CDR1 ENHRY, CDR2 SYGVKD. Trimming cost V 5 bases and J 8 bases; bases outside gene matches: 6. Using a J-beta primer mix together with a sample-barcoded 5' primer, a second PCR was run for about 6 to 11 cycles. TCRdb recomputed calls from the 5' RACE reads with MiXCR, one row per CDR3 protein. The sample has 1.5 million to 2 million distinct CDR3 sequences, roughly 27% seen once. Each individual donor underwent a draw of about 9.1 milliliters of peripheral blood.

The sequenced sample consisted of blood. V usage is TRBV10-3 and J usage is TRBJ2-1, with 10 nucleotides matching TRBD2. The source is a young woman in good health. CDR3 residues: CAISPSGSPDEQFF. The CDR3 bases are TGTGCCATCAGTCCTAGCGGGAGTCCCGATGAGCAGTTCTTC.